The next 9 T cell receptor beta chains were all read from a single sample in a study of blood T cell repertoires in COVID-19. Here immunoSEQ multiplex PCR was the method, and the copy in TCRdb shows in-frame clones only, minus some. Of 150,000 to 200,000 clones detected, roughly 85% appear once; the ten largest clones hold about 8.4%. Sequencing was performed on PBMCs or T cells enriched from blood (not recorded which). Receptors were obtained from a woman between 18 and 29 years old who had recovered from COVID-19.

The genes are TRBV7-8 and TRBJ2-1, with 11 bases matching TRBD2. Trimming took 3 bases from V and 9 from J; bases not matched to a gene: 4. The CDR3 is 14 residues long. From germline, CDR1 is SGHVS and CDR2 FQNEAQ. CDR3 region: CASSFGLAGGEQFF. In nucleotides, the CDR3 is TGTGCCAGCAGCTTCGGTCTAGCGGGGGGTGAGCAGTTCTTC.

Points on this clone: Distinct nucleotide sequences in the sample also encode this CDR3. The chain combines TRBV10-3 with TRBJ2-5; TRBD2 matches 9 bases. The J segment lost 5 bases and the V segment lost 9 bases, leaving 1 base of the junction unmatched. This CDR3 has 11 residues. Germline V gives CDR1 ENHRY, CDR2 SYGVKD. For the CDR3, the DNA is TGTGCCATTAGCGGGGGTGAGACCCAGTACTTC. Translated: CAISGGETQYF.

The chain couples TRBV2 to TRBJ2-7; no clear D gene. Germline V gene sequence: CDR1 SNHLY, CDR2 FYNNEI. Deletions cut 3 bases from V and 5 bases from J, with 8 bases between. CDR3 length: 12 amino acids. CDR3 coding DNA: TGTGCCAGCAGTGATGAGTTGGACGAGCAGTACTTC. This codes for CASSDELDEQYF.

The chain joins TRBV2 to TRBJ2-2, with TRBD2 matching over 11 bases. Per the germline V gene, CDR1 is SNHLY and CDR2 is FYNNEI. V dropped 9 bases and J dropped 7; count of bases not matched to a gene: 19. The CDR3 is made up of 18 amino acids. The CDR3 sequence is CARTRRKLAGEISGELFF. The CDR3, as DNA: TGTGCCAGGACCAGAAGGAAACTAGCGGGAGAAATTAGCGGGGAGCTGTTTTTT.

The rearrangement uses TRBV6-5 and TRBJ1-6, with 7 nucleotides matching TRBD1. V was clipped by 3 bases and J by 10 bases; unmatched bases: 9. The CDR3 contains 15 residues. CDR1 and CDR2 from the germline V gene are MNHEY and SVGAGI. CDR3: CASSYRGPKESPLHF. The CDR3 coding sequence is TGTGCCAGCAGTTATAGGGGGCCCAAAGAATCACCCCTCCACTTT.

This clone was seen a few times. This chain joins TRBV6-4 and TRBJ1-6; the D gene is possibly TRBD1 (5 bases). Germline V gene lookup returns CDR1 MRHNA and CDR2 SNTAGT. The CDR3 runs 14 residues. The V end lost 6 bases, the J end lost 5 bases, and 11 bases lay between the germline ends. For the CDR3, the DNA is TGTGCCAGCAGCCAGGGTCACGATAATTCACCCCTCCACTTT. Translation gives CASSQGHDNSPLHF.

This clone was seen just once. The chain recombines TRBV20-1 with TRBJ1-4, with no clear D. The CDR3 sequence is 12 residues long. Germline V CDR1 and CDR2: DFQATT, SNEGSKA (reference sequence). Trimming cost V 3 bases and J 8 bases, with 10 bases left between them. CDR3 in amino acids: CSASVLREKLFF. CDR3 bases: TGCAGTGCTAGTGTACTTAGAGAAAAACTGTTTTTT.

This clone turned up a few times. The rearrangement uses TRBV7-2 and TRBJ1-3, with D perhaps matching TRBD1 (5 bases). V lost 1 base, J lost 4 bases, and 14 bases lay in between. The CDR3 covers 16 residues. Looked up from germline, CDR1 is SGHTA and CDR2 is FQGNSA. As DNA, the CDR3 is TGTGCCAGCAGCTTAGGGGGCAGGGTGACCGGAAACACCATATATTTT. Residues: CASSLGGRVTGNTIYF.

This clone is judged medium-sized. The J gene is TRBJ1-1, the V gene TRBV28, with unresolved D. This CDR3 comprises 12 residues. Trimming cost V 6 bases and J 8 bases, with 13 bases left between them. Germline V gene lookup returns CDR1 MDHEN and CDR2 SYDVKM. CDR3 in amino acids: CASRPLALEAFF. The CDR3 DNA sequence: TGTGCCAGCAGGCCCCTGGCCTTAGAAGCTTTCTTT. The full variable domain, in which reference TRBV28 and TRBJ1-1 provide the parts outside the CDR3, is DVKVTQSSRYLVKRTGEKVFLECVQDMDHENMFWYRQDPGLGLRLIYFSYDVKMKEKGDIPEGYSVSREKKERFSLILESASTNQTSMYLCASRPLALEAFFGQGTRLTVV.